The 23 T cell receptor beta chains listed next were all sequenced from one sample in a study of beta chain features in type 1 diabetes (dated by TCRdb to the late 2010s). What the work shows at the level of the full study, not this receptor alone: Type 1 diabetes patients showed a moderate but significant shortening of TCRB CDR3 length in all four CD4+ subsets.

What these receptors recognize is not known. The library was built by means of the immunoSEQ multiplex PCR assay. The High Capacity cDNA Reverse Transcription Kit was used to reverse transcribe all of the isolated RNA, meaning that expressed TCRB transcripts were what got sequenced. TCRdb limited this immuneACCESS table to in-frame rearrangements with V and J called. A share of clones is missing; checked studies link under half to unresolved V genes, and the rest is unexplained. The sample profile shows 600,000 or so clones; 9.5% to 15% of them were found once. The ten largest clonotypes hold 0.095% to 0.15% of the sample. The material sequenced was naive CD4+ T cells from blood. The sample's cell subset or site label, decoded: true naive CD4+ T cells. The origin of the receptors is a man aged 30-40 years with type 1 diabetes.

This clone was seen only a few times. The chain's CDR3 is CAISDFGGSGVYEQYF. The CDR3 region has the DNA TGTGCCATCAGTGATTTTGGGGGTAGCGGGGTATACGAGCAGTACTTC. J is TRBJ2-7 and V is TRBV10-3; TRBD2 matches at 8 bases. The germline gives CDR1 ENHRY, CDR2 SYGVKD. The CDR3 is made up of 16 amino acids. Losses at the gene ends were 3 bases for V and 4 bases for J; bases not matched to a gene: 11.

This clone was recorded once. CDR3 in DNA: TGTGCCACCAGCAGCGGGGGAGACACCGGGGAGCTGTTTTTT. It specifies CATSSGGDTGELFF. The chain couples TRBV15 to TRBJ2-2; D is perhaps TRBD2 (6 bases). The CDR3 spans 14 residues. Germline loops: CDR1 LNHNV, CDR2 YYDKDF (reference sequence). The V and J ends lost 3 bases and 3 bases respectively, with 8 bases between them.

This clone was detected a few times. This chain joins TRBV10-1 and TRBJ1-2, with no clear D. Trimming left V 5 bases short and J 4 bases short, with 11 bases between. The CDR3 totals 13 residues. CDR1 and CDR2 from the germline V gene are WNHNN and SYGVQD (reference sequence). The CDR3 DNA follows: TGCGCCAGCAGTCCGGATGAGCGCTATGGCTACACCTTC. Residues: CASSPDERYGYTF.

Worth noting for this clone: At one boundary the junction diverges from the germline segment, which might be a read error. V and J are TRBV9 and TRBJ1-1; 7 nucleotides agree with TRBD1. This CDR3 has 15 residues. Germline V gene data show CDR1 as SGDLS and CDR2 as YYNGEE. The CDR3 reads CASSGRTGVKTEAFF. DNA of the CDR3: TGTGCCAGCAGCGGCCGGACAGGTGTGAAAACTGAAGCTTTCTTT. Full variable domain (remainder filled in from reference TRBV9 and TRBJ1-1): DSGVTQTPKHLITATGQRVTLRCSPRSGDLSVYWYQQSLDQGLQFLIQYYNGEERAKGNILERFSAQQFPDLHSELNLSSLELGDSALYFCASSGRTGVKTEAFFGQGTRLTVV.

The table lists this clone with a few counts. This rearrangement joins TRBV4-3 to TRBJ2-3; D might be TRBD2 (6 bases). Trimming pared 0 bases from V and 10 bases from J, leaving 11 bases between. The CDR3 spans 13 residues. Germline CDR1 is LGHNA and CDR2 is YSLEER. The CDR3 protein is CASSQERRDSQYF. The DNA for the CDR3 is TGCGCCAGCAGCCAAGAGCGCCGGGACTCGCAGTATTTT.

The genes are TRBV9 and TRBJ2-7; 8 nucleotides align to TRBD1. This CDR3 contains 15 residues. The V gene's germline CDR1 is SGDLS and CDR2 YYNGEE. J gave up 4 bases and V 0 bases, and 6 bases lay outside the gene matches. CDR3 nucleotide sequence: TGTGCCAGCAGCGTAGCCCCCGACAGGGGATACGAGCAGTACTTC. Its translation: CASSVAPDRGYEQYF.

This clone was picked up a small number of times. The V and J genes are TRBV4-3 and TRBJ1-3, with D hard to call. This CDR3 is 14 amino acids long. In germline, CDR1 is LGHNA, CDR2 YSLEER. V was trimmed by 4 bases and J by 0 bases, leaving 7 bases between them. CDR3: CASSLGNSGNTIYF. The CDR3 DNA reads as TGCGCCAGCAGCCTGGGGAACTCTGGAAACACCATATATTTT.

The sample holds a few counts of this clone. V gene TRBV15 combines with J gene TRBJ2-3; D remains unclear. Per the germline V gene, CDR1 is LNHNV and CDR2 is YYDKDF (reference sequence). The CDR3 length is 17 residues. V was pared by 0 bases and J by 2 bases, with 15 bases between. The chain's CDR3 is CATSRDRPYPFTDTQYF. CDR3 in DNA: TGTGCCACCAGCAGAGATCGGCCATACCCTTTCACAGATACGCAGTATTTT.

This clone was seen a handful of times. The chain recombines TRBV29-1 with TRBJ2-7; D possibly corresponds to TRBD1 (5 bases). V lost 1 base and J 6 bases, leaving 16 bases between the germline ends. Germline lookup yields CDR1 SQVTM and CDR2 ANQGSEA. CDR3 length: 14 amino acids. The CDR3 coding sequence is TGCAGCGTTGAAGCCGGACAACGTCAGGGCGAGCAGTACTTC. Its protein product is CSVEAGQRQGEQYF.

The chain uses TRBV5-6 and TRBJ2-4, with a weak D call TRBD1 (5 bases). The CDR3 has 14 residues. V lost 0 bases and J lost 7, with 11 bases in between. Germline V lookup: CDR1 SGHDT, CDR2 YYEEEE. The CDR3: CASSLGRESNIQYF. The CDR3 DNA follows: TGTGCCAGCAGCTTGGGCAGGGAATCGAACATTCAGTACTTC.

This clone was counted between two and nine times. The DNA for the CDR3 is TGCGCCAGCAGCCAAGATGTCCTAGCGGGGGCCACAGATACGCAGTATTTT. Encoded protein: CASSQDVLAGATDTQYF. The chain couples TRBV4-3 to TRBJ2-3; 10 positions agree with TRBD2. The CDR3 is 17 amino acids. Germline trimming cut 0 bases from V and 2 bases from J; bases unmatched to any gene: 5. The V gene's germline CDR1 is LGHNA and CDR2 YSLEER.

The genes are TRBV15 and TRBJ2-3; 10 bases align to TRBD2. The germline V gene encodes CDR1 LNHNV and CDR2 YYDKDF (reference sequence). After removal of 4 bases from V and 6 bases from J, the junction contained 7 bases not matched to a gene. The CDR3 length is 15 residues. CDR3 DNA: TGTGCCACCAGCACCACTAGCGGGGCTGGGGATACGCAGTATTTT. Its translation is CATSTTSGAGDTQYF.

The V and J genes are TRBV28 and TRBJ1-2; D ambiguous. CDR1 and CDR2 (germline): MDHEN, SYDVKM. V lost 5 bases and J lost 4, with 14 bases in between. The CDR3 is made up of 14 amino acids. CDR3 residues: CASSTSQALYGYTF. Written as DNA, the CDR3 is TGTGCCAGCAGTACCAGCCAGGCCCTCTATGGCTACACCTTC.

This clone was found a few times. This chain uses TRBV5-1 with TRBJ2-5; 8 bases are shared with TRBD2. The germline V gene has CDR1 SGHRS and CDR2 YFSETQ. The V and J ends lost 7 bases and 3 bases, in that order; junction bases with no gene match: 11. This CDR3 has 15 residues. The chain's CDR3 is CASRLGSGGKETQYF. CDR3 bases: TGCGCCAGCCGCCTCGGGAGCGGGGGTAAAGAGACCCAGTACTTC.

The chain carries TRBV7-2 and TRBJ2-1; no clear D. With 1 base removed from V and 3 bases from J, the gap between germline ends came to 7 bases. Germline V CDR1 and CDR2: SGHTA, FQGNSA. This CDR3 region has 14 residues. This CDR3 is CASSLGTVYNEQFF. CDR3 in DNA: TGTGCCAGCAGCTTAGGGACCGTCTACAATGAGCAGTTCTTC. The full variable domain, its missing parts supplied by reference TRBV7-2 and TRBJ2-1, is GAGVSQSPSNKVTEKGKDVELRCDPISGHTALYWYRQSLGQGLEFLIYFQGNSAPDKSGLPSDRFSAERTGGSVSTLTIQRTQQEDSAVYLCASSLGTVYNEQFFGPGTRLTVL.

In its sample, this clone was seen a few times. The genes are TRBV29-1 and TRBJ1-5; 8 nucleotides agree with TRBD1. Germline V gene data show CDR1 as SQVTM and CDR2 as ANQGSEA. With 7 bases clipped from V and 6 bases from J, the junction kept 8 bases outside the gene matches. The CDR3 loop spans 13 amino acids. The CDR3 spells CSAGQGLGQPQHF. The CDR3, as DNA: TGCAGCGCCGGACAGGGTTTGGGTCAGCCCCAGCATTTT.

The chain links TRBV4-3 to TRBJ1-6; TRBD1 agrees at 7 bases. CDR1 and CDR2 from the germline V gene are LGHNA and YSLEER. The V segment lost 4 bases and the J segment 4 bases; nucleotides outside the gene matches: 7. The length of the CDR3 is 16 residues. The CDR3 spells CASSLDGGQYNSPLHF. The DNA for the CDR3 is TGCGCCAGCAGCCTCGACGGGGGACAGTATAATTCACCCCTCCACTTT.

This rearrangement joins TRBV7-2 to TRBJ2-3; TRBD2 matches 15 bases. V shed 5 bases, J shed 7 bases, and the junction held 7 bases outside the gene matches. CDR1 is SGHTA and CDR2 is FQGNSA in the germline V gene. The CDR3 extends over 16 amino acids. DNA for the CDR3: TGTGCCAGCAGCCCCGGGACTAGCGGGGGGACTTATACGCAGTATTTT. It codes for CASSPGTSGGTYTQYF.

The chain couples TRBV28 to TRBJ2-7, with TRBD1 identical over 8 bases. Germline values: CDR1 MDHEN, CDR2 SYDVKM. J lost 4 bases, V lost 6 bases, and 8 bases had no gene match. The CDR3 length is 14 residues. The DNA of the CDR3 is TGTGCCAGCAGGGGAGGACAGGGTGAATACGAGCAGTACTTC. Protein: CASRGGQGEYEQYF.

The V gene is TRBV4-3, the J gene TRBJ2-7; 7 bases line up with TRBD1. Germline V gene lookup returns CDR1 LGHNA and CDR2 YSLEER. V shed 0 bases and J 3 bases; nucleotides not matched to a gene: 14. CDR3 length: 18 residues. The CDR3: CASSQDLQGPFSLYEQYF. In DNA form, the CDR3 reads TGCGCCAGCAGCCAAGATTTACAGGGGCCTTTTTCTCTCTACGAGCAGTACTTC.

This clone was seen more than once but under ten times. The chain employs TRBV5-1 and TRBJ2-3; D may be TRBD2 (7 bases). This CDR3 comprises 16 residues. The V gene lost 0 bases and the J gene lost 2 bases, with 13 bases spanning the gap. Germline CDR1 SGHRS, CDR2 YFSETQ. Here the CDR3 reads CASSLGRGLHTDTQYF. CDR3 sequence (DNA): TGCGCCAGCAGCTTGGGGCGGGGGCTGCACACAGATACGCAGTATTTT. Full variable domain (outside the CDR3, taken from reference TRBV5-1 and TRBJ2-3): KAGVTQTPRYLIKTRGQQVTLSCSPISGHRSVSWYQQTPGQGLQFLFEYFSETQRNKGNFPGRFSGRQFSNSRSEMNVSTLELGDSALYLCASSLGRGLHTDTQYFGPGTRLTVL.

This clone was detected only a few times. The V call is TRBV7-8, the J call TRBJ2-1, with a possible D match to TRBD2 (6 bases). With 1 base removed from V and 7 bases from J, the gap between germline ends came to 11 bases. Germline V gives CDR1 SGHVS, CDR2 FQNEAQ. The length of the CDR3 is 14 residues. CDR3 DNA sequence: TGTGCCAGCAGCTTAGAGAAAGGGAGGAATGAGCAGTTCTTC. Protein: CASSLEKGRNEQFF.

Worth noting for this clone: The same CDR3 arises from other DNA sequences in this sample as well. This chain connects TRBV14 to TRBJ1-1; D not certain. Trimming removed 0 bases from V and 1 base from J, with 9 bases in between. The CDR3 spans 15 residues. Germline-derived CDR1 and CDR2 are SGHDN and FVKESK. The DNA of the CDR3 is TGTGCCAGCAGCCAAGATGGACGGGGGAACACTGAAGCTTTCTTT. Protein: CASSQDGRGNTEAFF.